This T cell receptor beta chain was captured by sequencing in a study of blood T cell repertoires in COVID-19. Generated by immunoSEQ multiplex PCR, the TCRdb table keeps only in-frame clones and is missing some. The sample yields 120,000 to 150,000 clones, 70% to 90% seen once. Per the germline V gene, CDR1 is SEHNR and CDR2 is FQNEAQ (reference sequence). The CDR3 sequence is 18 residues long. Trimming removed 1 base from V and 2 bases from J; junction bases left unmatched: 7. Recruited during active infection, patients (from Seattle) were subsequently followed longitudinally. This clone occurred a few times.

V usage is TRBV7-9 and J usage is TRBJ1-4, with TRBD1 matching over 10 bases. This receptor was identified in a woman in her fifties or sixties with COVID-19, enrolled during active disease. Source material: peripheral blood. CDR3 DNA: TGTGCCAGCAGCTTAGGATGGACAGGGGGAAGGACTAATGAAAAACTGTTTTTT. Its translation is CASSLGWTGGRTNEKLFF.